Presented here are 22 T cell receptor beta chains from one specimen sequenced in a study of T-cell reconstitution after alpha-beta-depleted transplantation in children. Unique molecular identifiers were used to barcode this TCRbeta library. From the PCR reads, TCRdb called clonotypes with MiXCR, one entry per CDR3 protein. The profile shows about 870,000 distinct CDR3 sequences, around 15% of them singletons. The input for sequencing was PBMCs, mostly from graft donor cells, taken 360 days after TCRalphabeta/CD19-depleted stem cell transplant. The source of these receptors is a male patient aged 10 to 17 who had a stem cell transplant for acute lymphoblastic leukemia, so the T cells may come from the graft donor.

The chain carries TRBV2 and TRBJ2-2, with 9 nucleotides matching TRBD1. Germline CDR1 reads SNHLY; CDR2 reads FYNNEI. The CDR3 consists of 16 residues. The V gene end was trimmed by 6 bases and the J gene end by 3 bases; junction bases not matched to a gene: 8. Written as DNA, the CDR3 is TGTGCCAGCAGACCGGGACAGGGCTTCTACACCGGGGAGCTGTTTTTT. Translated: CASRPGQGFYTGELFF.

This clonotype was seen a handful of times. The chain has TRBV5-1 and TRBJ2-2; no reliable D call. CDR1 SGHRS and CDR2 YFSETQ come from the germline V gene. The CDR3 totals 16 residues. Trimming shortened V by 3 bases and J by 6 bases, and 18 bases separated the two germline ends. The chain's CDR3 is CASSYRAFGPAGELFF. For the CDR3, the DNA is TGCGCCAGCAGCTACCGGGCCTTCGGGCCGGCCGGGGAGCTGTTTTTT.

This chain joins TRBV7-9 and TRBJ2-3; the match to TRBD2 covers 10 bases. This CDR3 is built from 16 residues. Unmatched junction bases numbered 5, after V lost 1 base and J lost 4 bases. CDR1 and CDR2 from the germline V gene are SEHNR and FQNEAQ (reference sequence). The CDR3 DNA is TGTGCCAGCAGCTTAGTGAAGCGGGAGGGCCCAGATACGCAGTATTTT. As protein: CASSLVKREGPDTQYF.

CDR3 in amino acids: CASSLLRNNEQFF. CDR3 nucleotide sequence: TGCGCCAGCAGCTTGTTAAGGAACAATGAGCAGTTCTTC. This chain links TRBV5-1 with TRBJ2-1; D is unresolved. Trimming took 1 base from V and 5 from J, leaving 7 bases between them. CDR3 size: 13 residues. CDR1 SGHRS and CDR2 YFSETQ come from the germline V gene.

The chain recombines TRBV5-6 with TRBJ2-5; 9 positions agree with TRBD1. The V and J ends lost 4 bases and 10 bases, in that order; junction bases with no gene match: 8. Germline V lookup: CDR1 SGHDT, CDR2 YYEEEE. The CDR3 has 13 residues. The CDR3 reads CASSPQDRGIQYF. The CDR3 DNA reads TGTGCCAGCAGCCCCCAGGACAGGGGAATCCAGTACTTC.

This clonotype has only a few counts. The genes are TRBV7-2 and TRBJ2-3; the match to TRBD2 covers 7 bases. J gave up 4 bases and V 1 base, and 8 bases lay outside the gene matches. This CDR3 has 16 amino acids. The germline V gene encodes CDR1 SGHTA and CDR2 FQGNSA. This chain's CDR3 is CASSLVPGGGPDTQYF. The CDR3 DNA sequence: TGTGCCAGCAGCTTAGTCCCGGGAGGAGGTCCAGATACGCAGTATTTT.

V is TRBV4-1 and J is TRBJ2-7, with TRBD1 matching over 9 bases. The CDR3 totals 14 residues. Germline-derived CDR1 and CDR2 are MGHRA and YSYEKL. After removal of 1 base from V and 5 bases from J, the junction contained 3 bases not matched to a gene. This CDR3 is CASSQGDREDEQYF. The CDR3 bases are TGCGCCAGCAGCCAAGGGGACAGGGAGGACGAGCAGTACTTC.

In its sample, this clonotype was seen a few times. The chain is built from TRBV29-1 and TRBJ2-7; 11 bases match TRBD1. From germline, CDR1 is SQVTM and CDR2 ANQGSEA. V was pared by 0 bases and J by 0 bases, with 7 bases of the junction left unmatched. This CDR3 is built from 17 residues. This chain's CDR3 is CSVEDQGQGDHSYEQYF. CDR3 bases: TGCAGCGTTGAAGATCAGGGACAGGGGGACCACTCCTACGAGCAGTACTTC.

V and J are TRBV4-1 and TRBJ2-1, with D tentatively TRBD1 (5 bases). Germline-derived CDR1 and CDR2 are MGHRA and YSYEKL. This CDR3 is 14 amino acids long. V lost 2 bases to trimming and J lost 5 bases, with 10 bases between them. The CDR3 DNA sequence: TGCGCCAGCAGCCAACCCCCCAGGGACAATGAGCAGTTCTTC. As protein: CASSQPPRDNEQFF.

In its sample, this clonotype was seen a few times. This chain uses TRBV14 with TRBJ2-1; D is undetermined. The germline V gene encodes CDR1 SGHDN and CDR2 FVKESK. V was trimmed by 1 base and J by 12 bases, leaving 10 bases between them. CDR3 length equals 12 residues. In DNA, the CDR3 is TGTGCCAGCAGCCAAGCCGGCTTAGCGCAGTTCTTC. This encodes CASSQAGLAQFF.

This clonotype showed up just a few times. This chain connects TRBV11-2 to TRBJ2-2; 9 bases line up with TRBD2. The CDR3 has 19 amino acids. Germline loops: CDR1 SGHAT, CDR2 FQNNGV. The junction had 10 bases not matched to a gene; V was cut back by 1 base and J by 1 base. CDR3 in amino acids: CASSLGLAGILKNTGELFF. In nucleotides, the CDR3 is TGTGCCAGCAGCTTAGGCCTAGCGGGGATTTTGAAGAACACCGGGGAGCTGTTTTTT.

The chain couples TRBV29-1 to TRBJ2-7; 9 bases are shared with TRBD2. Germline lookup yields CDR1 SQVTM and CDR2 ANQGSEA. The CDR3 is made up of 14 amino acids. J lost 2 bases, V lost 7 bases, and 9 bases had no gene match. CDR3 residues: CSGGRGLDTYEQYF. CDR3 DNA sequence: TGCAGCGGCGGGAGGGGACTAGATACCTACGAGCAGTACTTC.

The gene calls are TRBV15 and TRBJ1-1; 9 positions agree with TRBD1. CDR3 length: 15 amino acids. The V gene end was trimmed by 3 bases and the J gene end by 3 bases; junction bases not matched to a gene: 5. Germline V gene sequence: CDR1 LNHNV, CDR2 YYDKDF (reference sequence). CDR3 amino acids: CATSSTGGAYTEAFF. The CDR3 nucleotides are TGTGCCACCAGCAGCACAGGGGGCGCTTACACTGAAGCTTTCTTT.

The V call is TRBV5-1, the J call TRBJ2-7; D remains ambiguous. Germline V gene lookup returns CDR1 SGHRS and CDR2 YFSETQ. V lost 4 bases to trimming and J lost 5 bases, with 16 bases between them. This CDR3 is built from 14 residues. The DNA of the CDR3 is TGCGCCAGCAGCGGAAGGGAAGGGATCAACGAGCAGTACTTC. It translates to CASSGREGINEQYF.

This clonotype was seen a few times. CDR3 in amino acids: CAISARALNQPQHF. CDR3 in DNA: TGTGCCATCAGTGCCCGGGCTCTGAATCAGCCCCAGCATTTT. V gene TRBV10-3 combines with J gene TRBJ1-5, with D unresolved. Germline V gives CDR1 ENHRY, CDR2 SYGVKD. The CDR3 runs to 14 residues. V lost 4 bases, J lost 4 bases, and 11 bases lay in between.

The chain has TRBV25-1 and TRBJ2-7; a weak D match, TRBD2 (5 bases). The V end was cut by 4 bases, the J end by 5 bases, with 12 bases between. CDR3 length equals 13 residues. The germline CDR1 and CDR2 sequences are MGHDK and SYGVNS. The CDR3 DNA reads TGTGCCAGCAGTGTCGGGGTTTCGGACGAGCAGTACTTC. This translates into CASSVGVSDEQYF.

The rearrangement uses TRBV6-5 and TRBJ2-3, with 9 bases aligning to TRBD2. This CDR3 is built from 16 residues. Trimming took 2 bases from V and 4 from J; bases not matched to a gene: 7. Germline V gives CDR1 MNHEY, CDR2 SVGAGI. CDR3 DNA sequence: TGTGCCAGCAGTTACGATGCGGGAGGGCCCTCAGATACGCAGTATTTT. Residues: CASSYDAGGPSDTQYF.

This clonotype was seen a few times. The chain couples TRBV24-1 to TRBJ2-3; D gene uncertain. Per the germline V gene, CDR1 is KGHDR and CDR2 is SFDVKD. The CDR3 is made up of 15 amino acids. Trimming took off 4 bases at V and 2 bases at J, with 12 bases between the two ends. The CDR3: CATSEPQTHTDTQYF. The DNA of the CDR3 is TGTGCCACCAGTGAGCCACAGACTCACACAGATACGCAGTATTTT.

The DNA for the CDR3 is TGTGCCACCCAACTAGGGAGGGAAAAACTGTTTTTT. Protein: CATQLGREKLFF. The V gene is TRBV25-1, the J gene TRBJ1-4; D not certain. The CDR3 loop spans 12 amino acids. Germline V gene lookup returns CDR1 MGHDK and CDR2 SYGVNS. Trimming took 10 bases from V and 8 from J, leaving 14 bases between them.

The genes are TRBV5-1 and TRBJ1-1; a weak D match, TRBD1 (5 bases). The CDR3 is 16 residues long. V lost 4 bases to trimming and J lost 1 base, with 17 bases between them. Germline-derived CDR1 and CDR2 are SGHRS and YFSETQ. The CDR3 sequence is CASSLRIGGENTEAFF. The CDR3 DNA sequence: TGCGCCAGCAGCCTGCGTATTGGGGGGGAGAACACTGAAGCTTTCTTT.

CDR3 sequence: CAGRQDDGYTF. CDR3 DNA sequence: TGTGCCGGTAGACAGGATGATGGCTACACCTTC. The chain employs TRBV28 and TRBJ1-2; D is perhaps TRBD1 (6 bases). This CDR3 is built from 11 residues. Trimming stripped 11 bases from V and 6 bases from J, with 13 bases between. Germline CDR1 reads MDHEN; CDR2 reads SYDVKM.

The J gene is TRBJ2-2, the V gene TRBV7-2; 13 bases map to TRBD2. Trimming cost V 4 bases and J 7 bases; bases outside gene matches: 9. Germline CDR1 SGHTA, CDR2 FQGNSA. The CDR3 covers 17 residues. The CDR3 sequence is CASSSEPGLAGIGELFF. CDR3 nucleotide sequence: TGTGCCAGCAGCTCCGAACCGGGACTAGCGGGAATCGGGGAGCTGTTTTTT.